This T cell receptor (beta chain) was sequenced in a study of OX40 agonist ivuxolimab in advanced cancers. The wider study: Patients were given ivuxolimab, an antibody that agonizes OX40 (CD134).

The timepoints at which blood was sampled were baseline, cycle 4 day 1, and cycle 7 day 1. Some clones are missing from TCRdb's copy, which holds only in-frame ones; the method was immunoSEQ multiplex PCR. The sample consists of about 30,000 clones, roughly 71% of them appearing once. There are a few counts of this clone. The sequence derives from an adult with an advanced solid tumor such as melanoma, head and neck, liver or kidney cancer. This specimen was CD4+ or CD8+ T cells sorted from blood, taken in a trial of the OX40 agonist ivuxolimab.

The CDR3 bases are TGTGCCAGTAGTATGATTGGTCGGAAGGGCGGAGATACGCAGTATTTT. As protein: CASSMIGRKGGDTQYF. V is TRBV19 and J is TRBJ2-3; D not resolved. V lost 3 bases, J lost 5 bases, and 18 bases lay in between. The germline CDR1 and CDR2 sequences are LNHDA and SQIVND (reference sequence). The CDR3 has 16 residues.